The source of this TCR beta chain is a study of blood T cell repertoires in COVID-19. Study-level information: The samples span acute and convalescent COVID-19 from the United States, Italy and Spain. The analysed material was cDNA or gDNA that came from T cells, B-cell-depleted T cells, or PBMCs.

As handled by the study authors: Reference gene primer amplification gave nucleated cell count estimates. Data came from immunoSEQ multiplex PCR; TCRdb stores just in-frame clones and leaves some out. V and J calls and clone size are copied from that table; D and trimming were computed from the DNA. The sample has over 90,000 clones, approximately 90% seen once; the top ten hold around 5%. Trimming at V came to 2 bases and at J to 3 bases, leaving 5 bases not matched to a gene. CDR1 is ENHRY and CDR2 is SYGVKD in the germline V gene. The CDR3 covers 16 residues. This chain uses TRBV10-3 with TRBJ2-7; 12 nucleotides line up with TRBD2. The receptor was derived from a man in his fifties with acute or convalescent COVID-19. Sequenced: peripheral blood. CDR3 nucleotide sequence: TGTGCCATCAGTGAGACTAGCGGGAGGACTCTCTACGAGCAGTACTTC. This encodes CAISETSGRTLYEQYF.